These 31 T cell receptor beta chains came from one sample sequenced in a study of cytomegalovirus exposure and HLA in healthy donors. With 60 Vbeta and 13 Jbeta primers, the PCR was carried out. Clones were sequenced by immunoSEQ multiplex PCR, and TCRdb holds only the in-frame ones, with some missing. This sample has approximately 110,000 clones, with just under 70% found just once. The specimen was PBMCs. The source is a woman aged 70-85 years in good health and CMV-seropositive.

In this sample, this clone turned up a few times. The chain employs TRBV7-2 and TRBJ2-4, with TRBD2 matching 9 bases. The CDR3 sequence is 14 residues long. With 5 bases clipped from V and 3 bases from J, the junction kept 2 bases outside the gene matches. In germline, CDR1 is SGHTA, CDR2 FQGNSA. This CDR3 is CASSPREGKNIQYF. Here the CDR3 DNA reads TGTGCCAGCAGCCCGCGGGAGGGCAAAAACATTCAGTACTTC.

The DNA for the CDR3 is TGTGCCAGCTCACCATTTGGGGCCTCCTACGAGCAGTACTTC. Translating it yields CASSPFGASYEQYF. J is TRBJ2-7 and V is TRBV18, with D perhaps TRBD1 (5 bases). This CDR3 spans 14 amino acids. The V gene lost 2 bases and the J gene lost 0 bases, with 8 bases spanning the gap. Germline V gene data show CDR1 as KGHSH and CDR2 as LQKENI.

This chain links TRBV5-1 with TRBJ2-2; no firm D call. Germline CDR1 SGHRS, CDR2 YFSETQ. The CDR3 is made up of 15 amino acids. V shed 5 bases and J shed 0 bases, with 11 bases lying between them. The chain's CDR3 is CASRWAMANTGELFF. As DNA, the CDR3 is TGCGCCAGCAGGTGGGCGATGGCGAACACCGGGGAGCTGTTTTTT.

The V gene is TRBV4-2, the J gene TRBJ2-7, with 12 bases that match TRBD2. There are 17 residues in the CDR3. Germline CDR1 is LGHNA and CDR2 is YNFKEQ. With V trimmed by 0 bases and J by 0 bases, 3 bases remained unmatched. CDR3 region: CASSQDGLAGSSYEQYF. DNA of the CDR3: TGTGCCAGCAGCCAAGATGGACTAGCGGGGAGCTCCTACGAGCAGTACTTC.

This clone was observed a handful of times. The chain joins TRBV30 to TRBJ2-2; 10 positions match TRBD2. The V segment lost 0 bases and the J segment 4 bases; nucleotides outside the gene matches: 2. The CDR3 has 15 residues. In germline, CDR1 is GTSNPN, CDR2 SVGIG (reference sequence). The CDR3 coding sequence is TGTGCCTGGAGTGTACGGACTAGCGGCACCGGGGAGCTGTTTTTT. Protein product: CAWSVRTSGTGELFF. The complete variable domain, with remaining parts taken from reference TRBV30 and TRBJ2-2, reads SQTIHQWPATLVQPVGSPLSLECTVEGTSNPNLYWYRQAAGRGLQLLFYSVGIGQISSEVPQNLSASRPQDRQFILSSKKLLLSDSGFYLCAWSVRTSGTGELFFGEGSRLTVL.

The CDR3 DNA reads TGTGCCAGCAGCGAAACAGGCCGCGCAACGTTCCACTTT. Its translation is CASSETGRATFHF. The V call is TRBV11-1, the J call TRBJ1-6; TRBD1 is a possible D gene (5 bases). V lost 5 bases and J lost 17, with 19 bases in between. Germline values: CDR1 SGHAT, CDR2 FQDESV (reference sequence). CDR3 size: 13 residues.

V is TRBV7-2 and J is TRBJ1-3; 12 nucleotides line up with TRBD1. Germline V CDR1 and CDR2: SGHTA, FQGNSA. J gave up 0 bases and V 1 base, and 4 bases lay outside the gene matches. This CDR3 has 18 residues. CDR3 nucleotides: TGTGCCAGCAGCTTAGTAGGGACAGGGGGCGGCTCTGGAAACACCATATATTTT. Its protein is CASSLVGTGGGSGNTIYF.

This chain connects TRBV7-9 to TRBJ1-1, with TRBD1 matching over 9 bases. The V segment lost 5 bases and the J segment 1 base; nucleotides outside the gene matches: 8. From germline, CDR1 is SEHNR and CDR2 FQNEAQ (reference sequence). The CDR3 spans 16 residues. CDR3 in amino acids: CASSTRDREGNTEAFF. CDR3 DNA sequence: TGTGCCAGCAGCACCCGGGACAGGGAAGGGAACACTGAAGCTTTCTTT. The full variable domain, in which reference TRBV7-9 and TRBJ1-1 provide the parts outside the CDR3, is DTGVSQNPRHKITKRGQNVTFRCDPISEHNRLYWYRQTLGQGPEFLTYFQNEAQLEKSRLLSDRFSAERPKGSFSTLEIQRTEQGDSAMYLCASSTRDREGNTEAFFGQGTRLTVV.

J is TRBJ2-3 and V is TRBV25-1, with D tentatively TRBD1 (6 bases). Trimming cost V 8 bases and J 0 bases, with 15 bases left between them. The germline V gene has CDR1 MGHDK and CDR2 SYGVNS. The CDR3 is 15 amino acids. As DNA, the CDR3 is TGTGCCAGCGCCGGGACACAAGTTAGCACAGATACGCAGTATTTT. It encodes CASAGTQVSTDTQYF.

About this clone itself: One junction end does not reproduce the germline sequence, and a read error may be involved. The V and J genes are TRBV7-7 and TRBJ2-5, with no clear D. This CDR3 region has 15 residues. Germline CDR1 SSHAT, CDR2 FNYEAQ (reference sequence). The CDR3 sequence: CASSPGITPSETQYF. CDR3 nucleotides: TGTGCTAGCAGCCCAGGCATTACCCCGAGTGAGACCCAGTACTTC.

The chain carries TRBV30 and TRBJ2-1; 10 nucleotides align to TRBD2. Germline CDR1 GTSNPN, CDR2 SVGIG (reference sequence). After removal of 1 base from V and 6 bases from J, the junction contained 3 bases not matched to a gene. The CDR3 extends over 14 amino acids. CDR3 sequence: CAWSGAGGRNEQFF. In nucleotides, the CDR3 is TGTGCCTGGAGTGGAGCGGGGGGGCGCAATGAGCAGTTCTTC.

The chain links TRBV30 to TRBJ2-7, with 7 bases fitting TRBD1. This CDR3 is 14 amino acids long. Per germline, CDR1 GTSNPN and CDR2 SVGIG (reference sequence). The V gene end was trimmed by 0 bases and the J gene end by 2 bases; junction bases not matched to a gene: 4. The CDR3 is CAWSVGGGAYEQYF. DNA of the CDR3: TGTGCCTGGAGTGTAGGGGGCGGAGCCTACGAGCAGTACTTC.

The sample holds one count of this clone. The genes are TRBV27 and TRBJ2-5, with 10 nucleotides matching TRBD2. V trimming: 6 bases; J trimming: 1 base; junction bases outside the gene matches: 2. Germline assignment: CDR1 MNHEY and CDR2 SMNVEV (reference sequence). This CDR3 comprises 14 residues. CDR3 region: CASRLAGSQETQYF. The DNA of the CDR3 is TGTGCCAGCAGACTAGCGGGGTCCCAAGAGACCCAGTACTTC.

This clone was counted between two and nine times. The chain employs TRBV19 and TRBJ2-7, with a possible D match to TRBD1 (6 bases). This CDR3 is 15 amino acids long. Trimming shortened V by 7 bases and J by 3 bases, and 19 bases separated the two germline ends. Germline CDR1 is LNHDA and CDR2 is SQIVND (reference sequence). The CDR3 DNA sequence: TGTGCCAGTACCCAGGGGCCTAGTTCTGGCTACGAGCAGTACTTC. Protein product: CASTQGPSSGYEQYF.

This clone has only a few counts. This chain links TRBV9 with TRBJ2-7, with a weak D call TRBD1 (6 bases). CDR1 is SGDLS, CDR2 YYNGEE, per germline. The CDR3 covers 18 residues. Trimming took off 4 bases at V and 3 bases at J, with 26 bases between the two ends. As DNA, the CDR3 is TGTGCCAGCAGCCCCTTCCTACCGGAGACAGGATTCTACTACGAGCAGTACTTC. Protein product: CASSPFLPETGFYYEQYF.

This clone was counted between two and nine times. The chain recombines TRBV6-6 with TRBJ1-4; TRBD1 aligns across 9 bases. Looked up from germline, CDR1 is MNHNY and CDR2 is SVGAGI (reference sequence). The CDR3 consists of 14 residues. V dropped 5 bases and J dropped 8; count of bases not matched to a gene: 6. The CDR3 DNA reads as TGTGCCAGCAGTACACAGGGGGCTTCGGAAAAACTGTTTTTT. Amino acid sequence: CASSTQGASEKLFF.

J is TRBJ2-2 and V is TRBV4-3; 8 bases are shared with TRBD1. V was clipped by 4 bases and J by 1 base; unmatched bases: 5. Looked up from germline, CDR1 is LGHNA and CDR2 is YSLEER. The CDR3 length is 16 residues. The CDR3 reads CASSRGTGENTGELFF. For the CDR3, the DNA is TGCGCCAGCAGCCGCGGGACAGGAGAGAACACCGGGGAGCTGTTTTTT.

This clone came up a few times. The V and J genes are TRBV4-3 and TRBJ2-2; 8 bases agree with TRBD1. This CDR3 has 16 residues. Trimming at V came to 4 bases and at J to 0 bases, leaving 4 bases not matched to a gene. Germline CDR1 LGHNA, CDR2 YSLEER. The CDR3 bases are TGCGCCAGCAGCCCACAGGGGGTGGCGAACACCGGGGAGCTGTTTTTT. Its translation is CASSPQGVANTGELFF.

The table lists this clone with a count of one. CDR3 protein: CASSRRGGQSTGELFF. The DNA of the CDR3 is TGTGCCAGCAGCCGAAGAGGGGGACAGAGCACCGGGGAGCTGTTTTTT. The chain recombines TRBV5-4 with TRBJ2-2, with 7 bases fitting TRBD1. Germline assignment: CDR1 SGHNT and CDR2 YYREEE (reference sequence). The ends lost 4 bases at V and 4 bases at J; junction bases unmatched: 10. The CDR3 is made up of 16 amino acids. Filled out from reference TRBV5-4 and TRBJ2-2, the complete variable domain reads ETGVTQSPTHLIKTRGQQVTLRCSSQSGHNTVSWYQQALGQGPQFIFQYYREEENGRGNFPPRFSGLQFPNYSSELNVNALELDDSALYLCASSRRGGQSTGELFFGEGSRLTVL.

This chain joins TRBV10-3 and TRBJ2-1, with D unclear. Germline CDR1 and CDR2: ENHRY and SYGVKD. Trimming stripped 0 bases from V and 1 base from J, with 7 bases between. This CDR3 has 15 amino acids. CDR3 sequence reads: CAISESSQSYNEQFF. CDR3 coding DNA: TGTGCCATCAGTGAGTCTAGCCAGTCCTACAATGAGCAGTTCTTC.

A few counts support this clone. The chain is built from TRBV5-6 and TRBJ1-1; 8 nucleotides match TRBD1. The CDR3 is 14 residues long. Trimming removed 4 bases from V and 0 bases from J; junction bases left unmatched: 2. CDR1 and CDR2 from the germline V gene are SGHDT and YYEEEE. In nucleotides, the CDR3 is TGTGCCAGCAGCCAGGACAGGGTGAACACTGAAGCTTTCTTT. The encoded protein is CASSQDRVNTEAFF.

In its sample, this clone was seen a few times. The chain has TRBV19 and TRBJ1-2; D perhaps matches TRBD1 (5 bases). The CDR3 is 16 residues long. Germline V lookup: CDR1 LNHDA, CDR2 SQIVND (reference sequence). Trimming removed 5 bases from V and 6 bases from J, with 22 bases in between. The CDR3 DNA reads TGTGCCAGTAGTTCGGGCGGGAGGGGAGTAGAGGATGGCTACACCTTC. It yields the protein CASSSGGRGVEDGYTF.

On this clone itself: Different DNA sequences within this sample yield the same CDR3. The V gene is TRBV27, the J gene TRBJ1-1, with D possibly being TRBD1 (6 bases). The germline V and J ends were trimmed by 3 bases and 0 bases, with 8 bases remaining between them. The CDR3 runs 14 residues. CDR1 MNHEY and CDR2 SMNVEV come from the germline V gene (reference sequence). Here the CDR3 DNA reads TGTGCCAGCAGTTTCAGGGGCGTGAACACTGAAGCTTTCTTT. Translated, it gives CASSFRGVNTEAFF.

A few counts support this clone. The rearrangement uses TRBV21-1 and TRBJ1-1; TRBD1 is the table's D call, not checked against the DNA. TRBV21-1 is termed a pseudogene. The CDR3 covers 12 residues. CDR3: CASSNQGTEAFF. The CDR3 DNA reads as TGTGCCAGCAGCAACCAGGGAACTGAAGCTTTCTTT.

This chain joins TRBV30 and TRBJ2-7, with D perhaps TRBD1 (5 bases). This CDR3 contains 16 residues. CDR1 GTSNPN and CDR2 SVGIG come from the germline V gene (reference sequence). The germline V and J ends were trimmed by 2 bases and 6 bases, with 23 bases remaining between them. Here the CDR3 reads CAWSSITDTRKPEQYF. The DNA of the CDR3 is TGTGCCTGGAGTTCAATTACGGACACCCGTAAACCCGAGCAGTACTTC.

This chain's CDR3 is CAIQSASTDTQYF. The CDR3 region has the DNA TGTGCCATCCAGTCCGCCTCCACAGATACGCAGTATTTT. This chain connects TRBV10-3 to TRBJ2-3, with unresolved D. V was pared by 8 bases and J by 2 bases, with 11 bases between. Germline V gives CDR1 ENHRY, CDR2 SYGVKD. CDR3 size: 13 residues.

The chain recombines TRBV25-1 with TRBJ1-6, with D perhaps matching TRBD1 (5 bases). Germline CDR1 is MGHDK and CDR2 is SYGVNS. With 9 bases removed from V and 10 bases from J, the gap between germline ends came to 16 bases. CDR3 size: 13 residues. CDR3 in DNA: TGTGCCAGTCGACCCGGGGGTGGGTCACCCCTCCACTTT. Translation: CASRPGGGSPLHF.

This clone was recorded a few times. The V gene is TRBV2, the J gene TRBJ1-5; perhaps TRBD1 as D (6 bases). The germline CDR1 and CDR2 sequences are SNHLY and FYNNEI. The CDR3 runs 13 residues. The CDR3: CALGGGQGQPQHF. The CDR3 DNA reads as TGTGCTCTAGGGGGGGGCCAAGGACAGCCCCAGCATTTT.

The chain is built from TRBV5-4 and TRBJ2-1, with 12 bases identical to TRBD2. This CDR3 is built from 15 residues. The germline gives CDR1 SGHNT, CDR2 YYREEE (reference sequence). Losses at the gene ends were 1 base for V and 6 bases for J; bases not matched to a gene: 2. CDR3 nucleotides: TGTGCCAGCAGCTTGCCTAGCGGGGGGGCCAATGAGCAGTTCTTC. This sequence encodes CASSLPSGGANEQFF. Full variable domain (rest looked up from reference TRBV5-4 and TRBJ2-1): ETGVTQSPTHLIKTRGQQVTLRCSSQSGHNTVSWYQQALGQGPQFIFQYYREEENGRGNFPPRFSGLQFPNYSSELNVNALELDDSALYLCASSLPSGGANEQFFGPGTRLTVL.

The chain's CDR3 is CASSLQEGFPGEQYF. DNA for the CDR3: TGTGCCAGCAGCTTACAGGAGGGATTCCCGGGCGAGCAGTACTTC. The chain joins TRBV7-2 to TRBJ2-7, with D maybe TRBD2 (6 bases). The CDR3 runs 15 residues. The germline gives CDR1 SGHTA, CDR2 FQGNSA. The V gene lost 2 bases and the J gene lost 6 bases, with 17 bases spanning the gap.

This clone was observed a few times. This chain joins TRBV7-2 and TRBJ1-6; D perhaps matches TRBD1 (5 bases). Trimming left V 5 bases short and J 6 bases short, with 11 bases between. Germline V lookup: CDR1 SGHTA, CDR2 FQGNSA. The CDR3 runs to 14 residues. In DNA form, the CDR3 reads TGTGCCAGCAGCCCGGACACGGTTAATTCACCCCTCCACTTT. Protein: CASSPDTVNSPLHF. Together with reference TRBV7-2 and TRBJ1-6, the CDR3 gives the full variable domain: GAGVSQSPSNKVTEKGKDVELRCDPISGHTALYWYRQSLGQGLEFLIYFQGNSAPDKSGLPSDRFSAERTGGSVSTLTIQRTQQEDSAVYLCASSPDTVNSPLHFGNGTRLTVT.